This TCR beta chain is from a study of cytomegalovirus exposure and HLA in healthy donors. As for the study in general: Inside one of the first data releases sat around 80 million unique TCRs taken from HLA-typed donors. Regarding the study as a whole: A later examination showed that TCR association rates differed by HLA locus, with DRB1 most and HLA-C fewest. It was fewer than 200 TCR beta chains that were listed as cytomegalovirus-associated.

The CDR3 has 12 residues. CDR1 and CDR2 (germline): MNHEY, SVGAGI. V was cut by 8 bases and J by 5 bases, with 10 bases left in between. It was with 60 Vbeta and 13 Jbeta primers that the PCR ran. TCRdb's table, derived via immunoSEQ multiplex PCR, lists solely in-frame clones and lacks some. The sample includes some 150,000 clones, about 70% of them seen just once. Details on this clone: Its antigen is unidentified.

Sequencing used PBMCs. This receptor was identified in a man younger than 30 in good health and CMV-seronegative. The chain recombines TRBV6-5 with TRBJ2-1; no firm D call. CDR3 in amino acids: CASGRPNNEQFF. The CDR3 DNA reads as TGTGCCAGCGGGCGTCCTAACAATGAGCAGTTCTTC.